The 11 T cell receptor beta chains below come from one sample, sequenced in a study of blood T cell repertoires in COVID-19. The data were produced by immunoSEQ multiplex PCR, yet TCRdb's version contains in-frame clones alone and is incomplete. The table shows 70,000 to 90,000 clones, with 85% occurring only once. What was sequenced was peripheral blood. These receptors were taken from a man aged 45-65 years with COVID-19, enrolled during active disease.

V gene TRBV18 combines with J gene TRBJ1-5; D is uncertain. The ends were cut back, 6 bases at V and 7 bases at J, with 10 bases in the middle. CDR1 is KGHSH, CDR2 LQKENI, per germline. There are 12 residues in the CDR3. The CDR3 DNA follows: TGTGCCAGCTCCACCATCAGGCAGCCCCAGCATTTT. It encodes CASSTIRQPQHF.

The sample holds one count of this clone. V gene TRBV4-1 combines with J gene TRBJ1-5; the D is unclear. With 0 bases removed from V and 6 bases from J, the gap between germline ends came to 6 bases. The CDR3 runs 13 residues. Germline CDR1 and CDR2: MGHRA and YSYEKL. The CDR3 sequence is CASSQDSGQPQHF. The DNA for the CDR3 is TGCGCCAGCAGCCAAGATTCGGGTCAGCCCCAGCATTTT.

This clone was seen only a few times. The chain carries TRBV6-6 and TRBJ2-4; maybe TRBD1 (7 bases). The CDR3 loop spans 15 amino acids. The germline V gene encodes CDR1 MNHNY and CDR2 SVGAGI (reference sequence). V lost 4 bases, J lost 9 bases, and 19 bases lay in between. The CDR3 DNA reads TGTGCCAGCAGTTTACGGGACACCCAGGGGGGCATTCAGTACTTC. Translated: CASSLRDTQGGIQYF.

The CDR3 DNA follows: TGTGCCAGCAGCCCGGACGGGACATCGTCCTATGGCTACACCTTC. Translation gives CASSPDGTSSYGYTF. V usage is TRBV7-9 and J usage is TRBJ1-2; D may be TRBD1 (6 bases). Per germline, CDR1 SEHNR and CDR2 FQNEAQ (reference sequence). V was pared by 5 bases and J by 4 bases, with 17 bases between. This CDR3 has 15 amino acids.

The chain carries TRBV2 and TRBJ2-6, with 7 bases fitting TRBD1. With 1 base clipped from V and 1 base from J, the junction kept 16 bases outside the gene matches. CDR1 is SNHLY and CDR2 is FYNNEI in the germline V gene. CDR3 size: 21 residues. CDR3 residues: CASSEGFGQWDSRSGANVLTF. The DNA of the CDR3 is TGTGCCAGCAGTGAAGGATTCGGGCAGTGGGACAGTCGTTCTGGGGCCAACGTCCTGACTTTC.

The J gene is TRBJ2-7, the V gene TRBV5-1; D not certain. There are 14 residues in the CDR3. CDR1 and CDR2 from the germline V gene are SGHRS and YFSETQ. Trimming cost V 4 bases and J 3 bases, with 14 bases left between them. CDR3: CASSPRMRGYEQYF. The DNA of the CDR3 is TGCGCCAGCAGCCCACGGATGAGAGGCTACGAGCAGTACTTC.

The V call is TRBV2, the J call TRBJ2-1; 13 positions match TRBD2. This CDR3 has 15 residues. Trimming cost V 2 bases and J 8 bases; bases outside gene matches: 3. Germline assignment: CDR1 SNHLY and CDR2 FYNNEI. The CDR3 DNA reads TGTGCCAGCAGTGAAAGGACTAGCGGGAGTTATGAGCAGTTCTTC. Translated, it gives CASSERTSGSYEQFF.

The V call is TRBV7-2, the J call TRBJ2-7; no clear D. V was trimmed by 2 bases and J by 3 bases, leaving 14 bases between them. Germline V gives CDR1 SGHTA, CDR2 FQGNSA. CDR3 size: 15 residues. The CDR3 reads CASSLSPRVGYEQYF. CDR3 bases: TGTGCCAGCAGCTTATCCCCCCGGGTGGGCTACGAGCAGTACTTC.

The genes are TRBV19 and TRBJ1-1; 10 bases agree with TRBD1. This CDR3 is 17 amino acids long. After removal of 6 bases from V and 3 bases from J, the junction contained 13 bases not matched to a gene. Germline V gene lookup returns CDR1 LNHDA and CDR2 SQIVND (reference sequence). CDR3 amino acids: CASRTGTGVGADTEAFF. In DNA form, the CDR3 reads TGTGCCAGTAGGACCGGGACAGGGGTCGGGGCGGACACTGAAGCTTTCTTT.

The rearrangement links TRBV19 to TRBJ1-4; D possibly corresponds to TRBD1 (5 bases). CDR3 length: 15 residues. V lost 3 bases and J 7 bases, leaving 15 bases between the germline ends. CDR1 is LNHDA, CDR2 SQIVND, per germline (reference sequence). As DNA, the CDR3 is TGTGCCAGTAGTATTACCCAGGGAAGTGGTGAAAAACTGTTTTTT. Its protein product is CASSITQGSGEKLFF.

The rearrangement uses TRBV19 and TRBJ1-4; no definite D call. The CDR3 has 15 amino acids. Germline CDR1 reads LNHDA; CDR2 reads SQIVND (reference sequence). V was cut by 6 bases and J by 1 base, with 12 bases left in between. The CDR3 region has the DNA TGTGCCAGTAGACCGGAGGGTTTAACTAATGAAAAACTGTTTTTT. Amino acid sequence: CASRPEGLTNEKLFF. The full variable domain, its missing parts supplied by reference TRBV19 and TRBJ1-4, is DGGITQSPKYLFRKEGQNVTLSCEQNLNHDAMYWYRQDPGQGLRLIYYSQIVNDFQKGDIAEGYSVSREKKESFPLTVTSAQKNPTAFYLCASRPEGLTNEKLFFGSGTQLSVL.